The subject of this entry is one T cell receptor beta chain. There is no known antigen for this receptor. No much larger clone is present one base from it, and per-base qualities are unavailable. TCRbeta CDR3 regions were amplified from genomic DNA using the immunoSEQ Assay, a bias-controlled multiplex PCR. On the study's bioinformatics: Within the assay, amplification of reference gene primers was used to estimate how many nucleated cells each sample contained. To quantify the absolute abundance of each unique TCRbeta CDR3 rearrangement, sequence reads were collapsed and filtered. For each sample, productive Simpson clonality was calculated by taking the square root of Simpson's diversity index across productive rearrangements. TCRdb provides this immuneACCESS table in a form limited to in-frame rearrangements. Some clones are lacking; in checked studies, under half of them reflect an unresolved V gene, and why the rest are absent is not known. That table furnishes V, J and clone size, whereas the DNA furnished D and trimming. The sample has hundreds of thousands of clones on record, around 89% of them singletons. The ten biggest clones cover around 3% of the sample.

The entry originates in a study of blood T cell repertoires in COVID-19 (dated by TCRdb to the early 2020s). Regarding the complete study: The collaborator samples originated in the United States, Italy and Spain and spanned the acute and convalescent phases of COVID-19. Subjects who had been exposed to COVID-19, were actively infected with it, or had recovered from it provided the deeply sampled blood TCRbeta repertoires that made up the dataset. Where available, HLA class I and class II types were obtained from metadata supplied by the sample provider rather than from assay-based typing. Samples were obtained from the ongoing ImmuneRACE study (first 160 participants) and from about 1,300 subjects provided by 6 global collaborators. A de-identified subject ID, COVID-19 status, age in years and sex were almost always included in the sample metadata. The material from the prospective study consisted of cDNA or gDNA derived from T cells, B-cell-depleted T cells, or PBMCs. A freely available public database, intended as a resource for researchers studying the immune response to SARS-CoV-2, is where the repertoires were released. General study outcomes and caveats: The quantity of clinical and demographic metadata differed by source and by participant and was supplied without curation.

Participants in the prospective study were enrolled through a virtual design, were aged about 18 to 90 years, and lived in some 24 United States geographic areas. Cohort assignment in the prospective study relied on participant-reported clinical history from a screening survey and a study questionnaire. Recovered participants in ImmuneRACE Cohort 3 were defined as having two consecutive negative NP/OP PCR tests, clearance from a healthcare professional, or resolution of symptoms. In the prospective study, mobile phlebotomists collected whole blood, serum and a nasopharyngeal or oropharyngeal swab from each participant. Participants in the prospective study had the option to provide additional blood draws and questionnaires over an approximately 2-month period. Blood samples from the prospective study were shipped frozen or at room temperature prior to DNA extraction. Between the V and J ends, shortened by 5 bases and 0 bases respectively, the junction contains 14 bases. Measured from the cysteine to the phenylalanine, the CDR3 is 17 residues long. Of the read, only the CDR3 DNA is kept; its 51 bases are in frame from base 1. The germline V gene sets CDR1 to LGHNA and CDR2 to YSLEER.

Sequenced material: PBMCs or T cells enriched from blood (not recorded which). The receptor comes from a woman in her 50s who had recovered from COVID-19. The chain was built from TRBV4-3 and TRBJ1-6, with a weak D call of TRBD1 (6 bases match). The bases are TGCGCCAGCAGCTCACACAGGGCCAGCTCCTATAATTCACCCCTCCACTTT. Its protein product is CASSSHRASSYNSPLHF.